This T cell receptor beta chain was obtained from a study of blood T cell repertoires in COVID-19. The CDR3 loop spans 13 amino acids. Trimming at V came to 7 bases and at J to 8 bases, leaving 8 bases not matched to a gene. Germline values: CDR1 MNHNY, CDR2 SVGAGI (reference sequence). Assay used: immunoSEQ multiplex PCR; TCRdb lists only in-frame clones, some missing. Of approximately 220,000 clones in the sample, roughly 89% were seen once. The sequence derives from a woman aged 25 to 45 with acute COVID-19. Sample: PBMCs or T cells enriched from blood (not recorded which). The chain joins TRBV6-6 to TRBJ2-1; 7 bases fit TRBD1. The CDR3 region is CASTRQGAYEQFF. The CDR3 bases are TGTGCCAGCACCCGACAGGGCGCGTATGAGCAGTTCTTC.